This T cell receptor (beta chain) was sequenced in a study of human T cells and chemical hapten exposure. One entry per CDR3 protein results from TCRdb running MiXCR on the 5' RACE reads. The table lists over 95,000 distinct CDR3 sequences, 15% to 20% of them singletons. Unfractionated whole blood was the source from which total RNA was extracted. The germline V gene encodes CDR1 SGHAT and CDR2 FQNNGV. With 8 bases removed from V and 0 bases from J, the gap between germline ends came to 8 bases. The CDR3 has 13 amino acids. The source of this sequence is a human donor in good health. The genes are TRBV11-2 and TRBJ2-4; D is unclear. CDR3 sequence (DNA): TGTGCCAGCCATCGACTAGCCAAAAACATTCAGTACTTC. It yields the protein CASHRLAKNIQYF. Full variable domain (remainder filled in from reference TRBV11-2 and TRBJ2-4): EAGVAQSPRYKIIEKRQSVAFWCNPISGHATLYWYQQILGQGPKLLIQFQNNGVVDDSQLPKDRFSAERLKGVDSTLKIQPAKLEDSAVYLCASHRLAKNIQYFGAGTRLSVL.